This T cell receptor (beta chain) is drawn from a study of CD8+CD57+ T cells in acquired aplastic anemia. Background on the study: On average, sorted CD4+ and CD8+ cells gave approximately 3.5 ug of DNA. Study observations and caveats: Researchers reported that CD8+ Simpson's diversity was not significantly different in patients versus controls. Around 27 CD8+ CDR3 sequences occurred in both the patients and the controls.

With 5 bases removed from V and 1 base from J, the gap between germline ends came to 5 bases. Germline lookup yields CDR1 SGHTA and CDR2 FQGNSA. The CDR3 totals 12 residues. Details on this clonotype: The target antigen is unknown.

TCR beta VDJ and CDR3 profiles were obtained from a genomic DNA template. TCRdb reanalysed the reads using MiXCR and keeps one entry per CDR3 protein. In the table there are 150,000 to 200,000 distinct CDR3 sequences, around three fifths of which are singletons. V is TRBV7-2 and J is TRBJ1-2; no clear D gene. Material for sequencing was sorted CD4+, CD8+, or CD8+CD57+ T cells (not recorded which) from PBMCs. This receptor was taken from a human donor with severe aplastic anemia or a healthy control (not recorded which). In DNA, the CDR3 is TGTGCCAGCAGCCCGAGTAACTATGGCTACACCTTC. Amino acids: CASSPSNYGYTF.